This T cell receptor beta chain was retrieved from a study of blood T cell repertoires in COVID-19. Study summary: Nucleic acid was either cDNA or gDNA, and it came from T cells, B-cell-depleted T cells, or PBMCs.

The protocol was immunoSEQ multiplex PCR, while the TCRdb copy is restricted to in-frame clones and leaves out a portion. The sample holds fewer than 250,000 clones; around 85% are singletons and the top ten take approximately 4.2%. Cohort placement rested on clinical history that participants reported themselves. This clone turned up a few times. The germline gives CDR1 WSHSY, CDR2 SAAADI. The CDR3 is 13 amino acids. Trimming removed 3 bases at V and 2 bases at J, with 7 bases between. The sequence derives from a woman aged 40 to 50 with acute COVID-19. The gene calls are TRBV10-2 and TRBJ1-1; D gene unclear. Sequenced input: PBMCs or T cells enriched from blood (not recorded which). CDR3 in DNA: TGCGCCAGCAGTGACTATATCAACACTGAAGCTTTCTTT. Its protein product is CASSDYINTEAFF.